The 22 T cell receptor beta chains below were found in one sample sequenced in a study of T cell responses to AZD1222 COVID-19 vaccine. Assay used: immunoSEQ multiplex PCR; TCRdb lists only in-frame clones, some missing. The sample includes over 100,000 clones, around 90% of them seen just once. The source was peripheral blood, collected on day 0 of MenACWY control vaccination. These receptors all come from an adult in good health.

The chain combines TRBV5-6 with TRBJ2-3, with a tentative D call TRBD1 (6 bases). This CDR3 spans 16 amino acids. Deletions cut 0 bases from V and 0 bases from J, with 11 bases between. Looked up from germline, CDR1 is SGHDT and CDR2 is YYEEEE. The CDR3 nucleotides are TGTGCCAGCAGCTTGGTGAGACAGGTTAGCACAGATACGCAGTATTTT. This encodes CASSLVRQVSTDTQYF.

The V gene is TRBV6-5, the J gene TRBJ2-7; D may be TRBD1 (5 bases). This CDR3 region has 14 residues. V was pared by 4 bases and J by 0 bases, with 10 bases between. The V gene's germline CDR1 is MNHEY and CDR2 SVGAGI. The CDR3 DNA sequence: TGTGCCAGCAGTTGGCAGGGCGGCTCCTACGAGCAGTACTTC. Translating it yields CASSWQGGSYEQYF.

The chain has TRBV7-3 and TRBJ2-3, with D perhaps assigned TRBD1 or TRBD2 (5 bases each). Germline values: CDR1 SGHTA, CDR2 FQGTGA. There are 14 residues in the CDR3. The V and J ends lost 5 bases and 5 bases respectively, with 14 bases between them. The CDR3 nucleotides are TGTGCCAGCAGCGAGGGGCAGGGAGAAGATACGCAGTATTTT. It codes for CASSEGQGEDTQYF.

A note on this clone: A junction boundary mismatches the germline segment, possibly from a read error. J is TRBJ2-7 and V is TRBV6-2 or TRBV6-3; D is unclear. The CDR3 length is 11 residues. Germline V gives CDR1 MNHEY, CDR2 SVGEGT. CDR3 in amino acids: CASSYSDEQYF. For the CDR3, the DNA is TGTGCCAGCAGTTACTCCGACGAGCAGTACTTC.

This clone was counted a single time. The rearrangement links TRBV27 to TRBJ2-3, with TRBD2 matching over 13 bases. CDR3 size: 15 residues. The J segment lost 5 bases and the V segment lost 5 bases, leaving 4 bases of the junction unmatched. Germline CDR1 reads MNHEY; CDR2 reads SMNVEV (reference sequence). CDR3: CASSQTSGGQDTQYF. The CDR3, as DNA: TGTGCCAGCAGTCAGACTAGCGGGGGGCAAGATACGCAGTATTTT.

The V call is TRBV6-5, the J call TRBJ1-1; unclear D gene. From germline, CDR1 is MNHEY and CDR2 SVGAGI. V gave up 6 bases and J gave up 6 bases, with 14 bases separating them. The CDR3 runs to 13 residues. In DNA form, the CDR3 reads TGTGCCAGCAGACGGACGGCGGCCGCTGAAGCTTTCTTT. This codes for CASRRTAAAEAFF.

The chain has TRBV28 and TRBJ2-7; 8 bases are a match to TRBD1. This CDR3 contains 14 residues. The V segment lost 4 bases and the J segment 7 bases; nucleotides outside the gene matches: 9. Germline V gene lookup returns CDR1 MDHEN and CDR2 SYDVKM. CDR3 in DNA: TGTGCCAGCAGTTGGGACAGGCCCCCTGGGGAGCAGTACTTC. Amino acids: CASSWDRPPGEQYF.

The V call is TRBV7-3, the J call TRBJ1-5; 7 bases fit TRBD1. The germline V gene has CDR1 SGHTA and CDR2 FQGTGA. J lost 2 bases, V lost 5 bases, and 3 bases had no gene match. The CDR3 is 14 residues long. The CDR3 spells CASSPTGGNQPQHF. Here the CDR3 DNA reads TGTGCCAGCAGCCCTACAGGGGGCAATCAGCCCCAGCATTTT.

The chain links TRBV9 to TRBJ1-1; D unresolved. The V gene's germline CDR1 is SGDLS and CDR2 YYNGEE. This CDR3 has 14 residues. Trimming left V 4 bases short and J 6 bases short, with 16 bases between. The CDR3 DNA reads TGTGCCAGCAGCACCTACGCCAGCCCTGCTGAAGCTTTCTTT. Its translation: CASSTYASPAEAFF.

The gene calls are TRBV20-1 and TRBJ2-7; either TRBD1 or TRBD2 may fit D (5 bases each). CDR1 and CDR2 from the germline V gene are DFQATT and SNEGSKA (reference sequence). This CDR3 is 11 amino acids long. V shed 8 bases and J shed 6 bases, with 14 bases lying between them. CDR3 in amino acids: CSTGLGAEQYF. The CDR3 region has the DNA TGCAGTACCGGACTCGGGGCCGAGCAGTACTTC.

V usage is TRBV6-2 or TRBV6-3 and J usage is TRBJ1-6, with no clear D. Germline V gene lookup returns CDR1 MNHEY and CDR2 SVGEGT. The V end lost 5 bases, the J end lost 8 bases, and 4 bases lay between the germline ends. This CDR3 has 11 residues. CDR3 in amino acids: CASSRDSPLHF. CDR3 DNA sequence: TGTGCCAGCAGTCGGGATTCACCCCTCCACTTT.

This chain joins TRBV28 and TRBJ2-1; no reliable D call. CDR3 length equals 14 residues. V was trimmed by 0 bases and J by 3 bases, leaving 6 bases between them. Germline V gives CDR1 MDHEN, CDR2 SYDVKM. The CDR3 DNA is TGTGCCAGCAGTTTATGGTCTAGCTACAATGAGCAGTTCTTC. Protein sequence: CASSLWSSYNEQFF. Looking up the rest from reference TRBV28 and TRBJ2-1 gives the full variable domain: DVKVTQSSRYLVKRTGEKVFLECVQDMDHENMFWYRQDPGLGLRLIYFSYDVKMKEKGDIPEGYSVSREKKERFSLILESASTNQTSMYLCASSLWSSYNEQFFGPGTRLTVL.

In its sample, this clone was seen once. The gene calls are TRBV7-3 and TRBJ1-1; D gene unclear. With 2 bases removed from V and 4 bases from J, the gap between germline ends came to 11 bases. The CDR3 loop spans 14 amino acids. Germline lookup yields CDR1 SGHTA and CDR2 FQGTGA. CDR3 in DNA: TGTGCCAGCAGCTTAGGGCACCGGGGCACTGAAGCTTTCTTT. Translated: CASSLGHRGTEAFF.

CDR3 residues: CASSPATGKSYGYTF. The CDR3 nucleotides are TGCGCCAGCAGCCCGGCGACAGGGAAGAGTTATGGCTACACCTTC. J is TRBJ1-2 and V is TRBV5-1; TRBD1 aligns across 7 bases. Germline values: CDR1 SGHRS, CDR2 YFSETQ. The CDR3 runs to 15 residues. Losses at the gene ends were 4 bases for V and 5 bases for J; bases not matched to a gene: 11.

The chain carries TRBV28 and TRBJ2-7; 10 nucleotides align to TRBD2. The length of the CDR3 is 12 residues. Losses at the gene ends were 8 bases for V and 2 bases for J; bases not matched to a gene: 0. Germline V gene sequence: CDR1 MDHEN, CDR2 SYDVKM. The CDR3 DNA sequence: TGTGCCAGCGGACTAGCGGCCTACGAGCAGTACTTC. Protein sequence: CASGLAAYEQYF.

The chain links TRBV27 to TRBJ1-4; D possibly corresponds to TRBD1 (6 bases). This CDR3 spans 14 amino acids. Germline loops: CDR1 MNHEY, CDR2 SMNVEV (reference sequence). Trimming took off 6 bases at V and 8 bases at J, with 16 bases between the two ends. CDR3 nucleotides: TGTGCCAGCAGGCCTGACACAGGGTACGAAAAACTGTTTTTT. Protein product: CASRPDTGYEKLFF.

The CDR3 DNA follows: TGTGCCTGGAGTGTGGGGCAGGGCAATTCACCCCTCCACTTT. Amino acids: CAWSVGQGNSPLHF. V is TRBV30 and J is TRBJ1-6, with D tentatively TRBD1 (5 bases). The CDR3 spans 14 residues. V shed 0 bases and J shed 7 bases, with 10 bases lying between them. Germline V gene sequence: CDR1 GTSNPN, CDR2 SVGIG (reference sequence).

V gene TRBV7-2 combines with J gene TRBJ2-1; D possibly corresponds to TRBD2 (5 bases). The CDR3 consists of 16 residues. Germline-derived CDR1 and CDR2 are SGHTA and FQGNSA. V lost 1 base, J lost 0 bases, and 10 bases lay in between. CDR3 in amino acids: CASSLDLASSYNEQFF. CDR3 DNA sequence: TGTGCCAGCAGCTTAGACCTAGCCAGCTCCTACAATGAGCAGTTCTTC.

This chain links TRBV19 with TRBJ2-3, with TRBD2 as a possible D gene (5 bases). Looked up from germline, CDR1 is LNHDA and CDR2 is SQIVND (reference sequence). The CDR3 loop spans 14 amino acids. Trimming removed 5 bases at V and 3 bases at J, with 12 bases between. The CDR3 here is CASSSSGDTDTQYF. CDR3 DNA: TGTGCCAGTAGTTCGTCCGGGGATACAGATACGCAGTATTTT.

This chain links TRBV7-2 with TRBJ2-3; TRBD1 is a possible D gene (5 bases). V lost 1 base, J lost 2 bases, and 13 bases lay in between. Germline assignment: CDR1 SGHTA and CDR2 FQGNSA. The CDR3 sequence is 16 residues long. The CDR3 DNA reads TGTGCCAGCAGCTTAGGGGGCGGAGCCCTCACAGATACGCAGTATTTT. Protein: CASSLGGGALTDTQYF.

The chain carries TRBV28 and TRBJ2-1; D perhaps matches TRBD1 (6 bases). The V end was cut by 2 bases, the J end by 0 bases, with 11 bases between. CDR1 is MDHEN, CDR2 SYDVKM, per germline. This CDR3 has 16 amino acids. The CDR3 DNA follows: TGTGCCAGCAGTTTAAAGCAGGGGAGCTCCTACAATGAGCAGTTCTTC. This gives the protein CASSLKQGSSYNEQFF.

The chain combines TRBV3-1 (or the pseudogene TRBV3-2) with TRBJ2-3; TRBD2 matches 9 bases. CDR3 length: 22 amino acids. Germline V gene data show CDR1 as LGHDT and CDR2 as YNNKEL (reference sequence). Germline trimming cut 2 bases from V and 0 bases from J; bases unmatched to any gene: 21. For the CDR3, the DNA is TGTGCCAGCAGCCAAAGGAGTATGGGGCGCAGCGGGGGGCGAATTAGCACAGATACGCAGTATTTT. It codes for CASSQRSMGRSGGRISTDTQYF.